Shown below are 20 T cell receptor beta chains from a single sample sequenced in a study of blood T cell repertoires in COVID-19. Some clones are missing from TCRdb's copy, which holds only in-frame ones; the method was immunoSEQ multiplex PCR. The sample has about 300,000 clones, nearly 90% seen once. Specimen: peripheral blood. The receptors derive from a woman aged 25-40 years with COVID-19, enrolled during active disease.

This clone was observed once. The CDR3 region is CASSPRSGGAPYEQYF. The CDR3 DNA reads as TGTGCCAGCAGCCCCCGCAGCGGGGGGGCCCCCTACGAGCAGTACTTC. The chain is built from TRBV7-6 and TRBJ2-7, with 10 nucleotides matching TRBD2. V lost 5 bases to trimming and J lost 2 bases; unmatched junction nucleotides: 9. Germline CDR1 reads SGHVS; CDR2 reads FNYEAQ. This CDR3 region has 16 residues.

This chain links TRBV18 with TRBJ1-5; possibly TRBD1 for D (6 bases). Deletions cut 4 bases from V and 2 bases from J, with 9 bases between. This CDR3 contains 14 residues. The germline gives CDR1 KGHSH, CDR2 LQKENI. CDR3 protein: CASSLRQGNQPQHF. The CDR3 nucleotides are TGTGCCAGCTCACTCCGACAGGGCAATCAGCCCCAGCATTTT.

The V and J genes are TRBV5-4 and TRBJ2-1, with TRBD1 identical over 10 bases. The CDR3 runs to 16 residues. Germline V gene data show CDR1 as SGHNT and CDR2 as YYREEE (reference sequence). V lost 3 bases and J lost 1; bases outside the gene matches: 4. CDR3 region: CASSSDRGRSYNEQFF. Written as DNA, the CDR3 is TGTGCCAGCAGCTCTGACAGGGGGCGATCCTACAATGAGCAGTTCTTC.

The genes are TRBV9 and TRBJ1-5; D gene unclear. V gave up 4 bases and J gave up 7 bases, with 12 bases separating them. Germline CDR1 reads SGDLS; CDR2 reads YYNGEE. CDR3 length equals 13 residues. CDR3 nucleotide sequence: TGTGCCAGCAGCCCAGACGAGGCACAGCCCCAGCATTTT. It translates to CASSPDEAQPQHF.

The chain employs TRBV3-1 (or the pseudogene TRBV3-2) and TRBJ2-7; 8 positions agree with TRBD1. Germline CDR1 LGHDT, CDR2 YNNKEL (reference sequence). This CDR3 has 14 amino acids. The V and J ends lost 2 bases and 6 bases, in that order; junction bases with no gene match: 6. DNA for the CDR3: TGTGCCAGCAGCCAACTGGACAGGGTAAGCGAGCAGTACTTC. Translation: CASSQLDRVSEQYF.

The chain joins TRBV5-6 to TRBJ1-1; 9 nucleotides align to TRBD1. V gave up 5 bases and J gave up 5 bases; unmatched junction bases: 10. The CDR3 loop spans 15 amino acids. CDR1 and CDR2 from the germline V gene are SGHDT and YYEEEE. The DNA for the CDR3 is TGTGCCAGCAGATCTAACAGGGGGCTGGGGACTGAAGCTTTCTTT. This sequence encodes CASRSNRGLGTEAFF.

This chain links TRBV5-1 with TRBJ2-5; 7 bases are shared with TRBD1. CDR3 length equals 15 residues. After removal of 4 bases from V and 5 bases from J, the junction contained 11 bases not matched to a gene. The germline V gene encodes CDR1 SGHRS and CDR2 YFSETQ. CDR3 sequence reads: CASSIGTDHRETQYF. The DNA for the CDR3 is TGCGCCAGCAGCATTGGGACAGACCACCGGGAGACCCAGTACTTC.

The chain has TRBV4-2 and TRBJ1-2; D is perhaps TRBD1 (6 bases). Germline V gene sequence: CDR1 LGHNA, CDR2 YNFKEQ. The CDR3 runs 14 residues. V dropped 1 base and J dropped 4 bases, with 10 bases sitting between them. CDR3 loop: CASSQVPGVYGYTF. CDR3 bases: TGTGCCAGCAGCCAAGTGCCAGGGGTCTATGGCTACACCTTC.

This chain joins TRBV14 and TRBJ1-2, with D unclear. The V gene lost 1 base and the J gene lost 5 bases, with 8 bases spanning the gap. This CDR3 is built from 13 residues. Germline CDR1 and CDR2: SGHDN and FVKESK. CDR3 in amino acids: CASSQGAGYGYTF. Written as DNA, the CDR3 is TGTGCCAGCAGCCAAGGGGCTGGATATGGCTACACCTTC.

V gene TRBV11-2 combines with J gene TRBJ2-2; 7 bases fit TRBD1. V was clipped by 3 bases and J by 4 bases; unmatched bases: 5. This CDR3 has 15 residues. The germline V gene encodes CDR1 SGHAT and CDR2 FQNNGV. CDR3 nucleotides: TGTGCCAGCAGCTTTACAGGGGCCGGCACCGGGGAGCTGTTTTTT. It yields the protein CASSFTGAGTGELFF. The variable domain in full, with the rest retrieved from reference TRBV11-2 and TRBJ2-2, is EAGVAQSPRYKIIEKRQSVAFWCNPISGHATLYWYQQILGQGPKLLIQFQNNGVVDDSQLPKDRFSAERLKGVDSTLKIQPAKLEDSAVYLCASSFTGAGTGELFFGEGSRLTVL.

The V call is TRBV15, the J call TRBJ1-1; no clear D gene. CDR3 length equals 13 residues. CDR1 is LNHNV and CDR2 is YYDKDF in the germline V gene (reference sequence). V lost 0 bases and J lost 2, with 4 bases in between. This CDR3 is CATSRDLNTEAFF. As DNA, the CDR3 is TGTGCCACCAGCAGAGATCTAAACACTGAAGCTTTCTTT.

The chain employs TRBV30 and TRBJ1-2, with 7 bases lining up with TRBD1. Germline CDR1 and CDR2: GTSNPN and SVGIG (reference sequence). Unmatched junction bases numbered 9, after V lost 4 bases and J lost 13 bases. This CDR3 has 11 amino acids. The CDR3 nucleotides read TGTGCCTGGAATTACAGGGGATCGGTCACCTTC. It encodes CAWNYRGSVTF.

As DNA, the CDR3 is TGTGCCAGCAGCTTGGTCTTCGGGACAGGGGAAATAGGATACACAGATACGCAGTATTTT. Amino acids: CASSLVFGTGEIGYTDTQYF. The rearrangement uses TRBV5-8 and TRBJ2-3, with 10 bases that match TRBD1. CDR3 length: 20 residues. Germline V lookup: CDR1 SGHTS, CDR2 YDEGEE. The trim removed 0 bases at V and 2 bases at J, leaving 15 bases unmatched.

CDR3 protein: CASSYGEQNTEAFF. The CDR3 nucleotides read TGTGCCAGCAGTTACGGAGAACAGAACACTGAAGCTTTCTTT. The chain combines TRBV6-5 with TRBJ1-1; D remains ambiguous. With 2 bases removed from V and 1 base from J, the gap between germline ends came to 8 bases. CDR3 size: 14 residues. CDR1 and CDR2 from the germline V gene are MNHEY and SVGAGI.

The V call is TRBV14, the J call TRBJ1-1; no clear D gene. The CDR3 spans 13 residues. Trimming took off 4 bases at V and 1 base at J, with 7 bases between the two ends. Germline CDR1 reads SGHDN; CDR2 reads FVKESK. In DNA form, the CDR3 reads TGTGCCAGCAGCCCTAGCCCGAACACTGAAGCTTTCTTT. Translating it yields CASSPSPNTEAFF.

The chain is built from TRBV2 and TRBJ1-4, with a weak D call TRBD1 (5 bases). This CDR3 has 15 amino acids. The ends were cut back, 1 base at V and 2 bases at J, with 8 bases in the middle. The germline gives CDR1 SNHLY, CDR2 FYNNEI. CDR3 sequence: CASSEVRGTNEKLFF. In DNA, the CDR3 is TGTGCCAGCAGTGAAGTTAGGGGCACTAATGAAAAACTGTTTTTT.

V is TRBV5-8 and J is TRBJ2-2; 13 bases align to TRBD2. J gave up 5 bases and V 8 bases, and 6 bases lay outside the gene matches. Germline V gene data show CDR1 as SGHTS and CDR2 as YDEGEE. The CDR3 sequence is 15 residues long. CDR3 sequence (DNA): TGTGCCAGGTCTACGGGACTAGCGGGGACCGGGGAGCTGTTTTTT. It specifies CARSTGLAGTGELFF.

This clone was detected once. V gene TRBV2 combines with J gene TRBJ1-5, with 7 bases lining up with TRBD1. Germline values: CDR1 SNHLY, CDR2 FYNNEI. This CDR3 has 14 amino acids. With 5 bases clipped from V and 7 bases from J, the junction kept 8 bases outside the gene matches. The CDR3 coding sequence is TGTGCCAGCAGTCAACAGACAGGGCGACAGCCCCAGCATTTT. This gives the protein CASSQQTGRQPQHF.

This chain connects TRBV19 to TRBJ2-7; possible D gene TRBD2, 6 bases. The germline V and J ends were trimmed by 6 bases and 6 bases, with 15 bases remaining between them. Germline V gene sequence: CDR1 LNHDA, CDR2 SQIVND (reference sequence). CDR3 size: 13 residues. The CDR3 coding sequence is TGTGCCAGTAGCATGGGGACTCTACTCGAGCAGTACTTC. It yields the protein CASSMGTLLEQYF.

The gene calls are TRBV18 and TRBJ1-1; TRBD1 might be the D (6 bases). Germline V lookup: CDR1 KGHSH, CDR2 LQKENI. The V and J ends lost 2 bases and 4 bases respectively, with 20 bases between them. The CDR3 sequence is 17 residues long. DNA for the CDR3: TGTGCCAGCTCACCAGGGATGTGGGGGGGCGGCCCCACTGAAGCTTTCTTT. Protein: CASSPGMWGGGPTEAFF.